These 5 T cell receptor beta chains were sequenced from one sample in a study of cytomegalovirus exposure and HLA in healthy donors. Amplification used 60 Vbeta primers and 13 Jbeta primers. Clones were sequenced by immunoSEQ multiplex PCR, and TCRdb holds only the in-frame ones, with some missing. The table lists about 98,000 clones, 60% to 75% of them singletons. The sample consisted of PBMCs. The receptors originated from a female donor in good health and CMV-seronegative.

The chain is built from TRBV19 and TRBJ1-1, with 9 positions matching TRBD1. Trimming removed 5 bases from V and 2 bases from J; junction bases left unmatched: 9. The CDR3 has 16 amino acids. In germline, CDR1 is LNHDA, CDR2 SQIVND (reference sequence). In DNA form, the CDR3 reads TGTGCCAGTAGTCAGGGACAGGGTAGGGCCAACACTGAAGCTTTCTTT. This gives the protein CASSQGQGRANTEAFF. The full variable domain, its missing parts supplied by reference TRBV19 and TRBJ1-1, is DGGITQSPKYLFRKEGQNVTLSCEQNLNHDAMYWYRQDPGQGLRLIYYSQIVNDFQKGDIAEGYSVSREKKESFPLTVTSAQKNPTAFYLCASSQGQGRANTEAFFGQGTRLTVV.

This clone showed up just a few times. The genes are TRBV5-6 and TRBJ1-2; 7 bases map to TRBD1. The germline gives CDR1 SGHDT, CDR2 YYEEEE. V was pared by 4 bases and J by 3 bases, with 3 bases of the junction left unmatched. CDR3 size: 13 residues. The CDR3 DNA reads TGTGCCAGCAGCGAAGGGGGCGACTATGGCTACACCTTC. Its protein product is CASSEGGDYGYTF.

CDR3 nucleotide sequence: TGCGCCAGCAGTGAGTCGACTACCCCGAACACCGGGGAGCTGTTTTTT. This codes for CASSESTTPNTGELFF. The rearrangement joins TRBV10-1 to TRBJ2-2; D might be TRBD2 (5 bases). In germline, CDR1 is WNHNN, CDR2 SYGVQD (reference sequence). V lost 0 bases, J lost 0 bases, and 8 bases lay in between. The CDR3 is 16 amino acids.

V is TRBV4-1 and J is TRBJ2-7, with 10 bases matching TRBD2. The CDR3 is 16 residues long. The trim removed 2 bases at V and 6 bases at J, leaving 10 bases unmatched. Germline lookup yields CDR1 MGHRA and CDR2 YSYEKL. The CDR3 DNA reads TGCGCCAGCAGCCAACCCCTTTCTAGCGGGGGTCGCGAGCAGTACTTC. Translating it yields CASSQPLSSGGREQYF.

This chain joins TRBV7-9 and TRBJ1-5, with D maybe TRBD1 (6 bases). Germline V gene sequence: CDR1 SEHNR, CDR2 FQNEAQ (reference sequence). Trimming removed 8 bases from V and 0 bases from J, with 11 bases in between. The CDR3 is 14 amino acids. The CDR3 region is CASQGTNSNQPQHF. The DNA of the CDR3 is TGTGCCAGCCAGGGGACTAATAGCAATCAGCCCCAGCATTTT.